The T cell receptor beta chain described here comes from a study of T cell responses to AZD1222 COVID-19 vaccine. Study observations and caveats: Variant regions that are unmutated are reportedly the target of nearly half of spike-specific TCRs. Across spike, vaccine-associated CD4 TCRs were found, dominant at 160-218 and 743-854.

On this clone: Its antigen is still unknown.

Produced via immunoSEQ multiplex PCR; TCRdb's table is partial and in-frame only. The repertoire holds about 130,000 clones, 85% to 95% seen once, with about 0.91% in the top ten. V was pared by 6 bases and J by 4 bases, with 12 bases between. From germline, CDR1 is SGHTA and CDR2 FQGNSA. There are 13 residues in the CDR3. The input for sequencing was peripheral blood, taken on day 0 of AZD1222 vaccination. The TCR sequence derives from an adult in good health. V usage is TRBV7-2 and J usage is TRBJ1-1; D unresolved. CDR3 coding DNA: TGTGCCAGCAGTAACCTATTGGGCACTGAAGCTTTCTTT. Translated: CASSNLLGTEAFF.